These 11 T cell receptor beta chains were sequenced from one sample in a study of OX40 agonist ivuxolimab in advanced cancers. Assay: immunoSEQ multiplex PCR; the TCRdb copy retains only in-frame clones and omits some. Among tens of thousands of clones listed, 87% were seen once. Specimen: CD4+ or CD8+ T cells sorted from blood, collected in a trial of the OX40 agonist ivuxolimab. The source is an adult with an advanced solid tumor such as melanoma, head and neck, liver or kidney cancer.

This sequence joins TRBV5-1 and TRBJ2-7, with D possibly being TRBD1 (5 bases). There are 14 residues in the CDR3. Germline values: CDR1 SGHRS, CDR2 YFSETQ. The V end was cut by 2 bases, the J end by 1 base, with 10 bases between. The CDR3 sequence: CASSFDSLSYEQYF. As DNA, the CDR3 is TGCGCCAGCAGCTTCGACAGTCTATCCTACGAGCAGTACTTC.

This clone was seen only once. This CDR3 reads CAWINNPGVSPEAFF. The CDR3 coding sequence is TGTGCCTGGATTAACAACCCGGGAGTCTCACCTGAAGCTTTCTTT. The chain recombines TRBV30 with TRBJ1-1; no clear D. The CDR3 has 15 amino acids. The germline V gene has CDR1 GTSNPN and CDR2 SVGIG (reference sequence). Trimming cost V 4 bases and J 6 bases, with 21 bases left between them.

V and J are TRBV7-2 and TRBJ2-2, with D possibly TRBD1 on 5 matching bases. Germline-derived CDR1 and CDR2 are SGHTA and FQGNSA. V gave up 5 bases and J gave up 1 base, with 8 bases separating them. The CDR3 is 14 amino acids. The CDR3 bases are TGTGCCAGCAGCCGAGACAGGAACACCGGGGAGCTGTTTTTT. Protein product: CASSRDRNTGELFF.

This clone was counted only a few times. J is TRBJ2-7 and V is TRBV28; D might be TRBD2 (5 bases). Trimming left V 5 bases short and J 2 bases short, with 28 bases between. The CDR3 extends over 19 amino acids. Germline loops: CDR1 MDHEN, CDR2 SYDVKM. CDR3 sequence reads: CASSTYWAGLLNFTYEQYF. CDR3 DNA sequence: TGTGCCAGCAGTACGTACTGGGCGGGCCTCCTCAATTTCACCTACGAGCAGTACTTC.

The rearrangement joins TRBV13 to TRBJ2-7; 7 bases agree with TRBD2. The CDR3 contains 14 residues. CDR1 is PRHDT and CDR2 is FYEKMQ in the germline V gene (reference sequence). The J segment lost 4 bases and the V segment lost 6 bases, leaving 9 bases of the junction unmatched. The CDR3 here is CASRKAGSKYEQYF. CDR3 DNA sequence: TGTGCCAGCAGAAAAGCGGGATCCAAGTACGAGCAGTACTTC.

The chain employs TRBV2 and TRBJ2-5; D assignment may be TRBD1 or TRBD2 (5 bases each). The V end was cut by 3 bases, the J end by 0 bases, with 8 bases between. This CDR3 comprises 14 residues. From germline, CDR1 is SNHLY and CDR2 FYNNEI. CDR3 DNA: TGTGCCAGCAGTGACGGGGCGTACCAAGAGACCCAGTACTTC. Translating it yields CASSDGAYQETQYF.

The chain has TRBV6-4 and TRBJ2-5, with TRBD1 identical over 7 bases. The end of the DNA aligns better with TRBJ2-7, so the J call may be wrong. CDR3 size: 13 residues. From germline, CDR1 is MRHNA and CDR2 SNTAGT. Written as DNA, the CDR3 is TGTGCCAGCAGCTCGGGACAGACCTACGAGCAGTACTTC. Amino acid sequence: CASSSGQTYEQYF.

CDR3: CASSLRPGTATQETQYF. CDR3 DNA sequence: TGCGCCAGCAGCTTGCGACCGGGGACAGCCACTCAAGAGACCCAGTACTTC. The chain couples TRBV5-1 to TRBJ2-5; 7 bases match TRBD1. The CDR3 runs 17 residues. V shed 1 base and J 2 bases; nucleotides not matched to a gene: 11. Germline V lookup: CDR1 SGHRS, CDR2 YFSETQ. Complete variable domain (other parts from reference TRBV5-1 and TRBJ2-5): KAGVTQTPRYLIKTRGQQVTLSCSPISGHRSVSWYQQTPGQGLQFLFEYFSETQRNKGNFPGRFSGRQFSNSRSEMNVSTLELGDSALYLCASSLRPGTATQETQYFGPGTRLLVL.

This clone was seen a single time. The chain joins TRBV10-3 to TRBJ1-2; weak D call: TRBD1 (5 bases). Trimming cost V 2 bases and J 14 bases, with 18 bases left between them. CDR1 and CDR2 (germline): ENHRY, SYGVKD. The CDR3 contains 13 residues. The CDR3 spells CAISEKTRDRLTF. CDR3 DNA sequence: TGTGCCATCAGTGAGAAAACGCGGGACCGCTTGACCTTC.

J is TRBJ2-1 and V is TRBV9, with D possibly TRBD1 on 5 matching bases. From germline, CDR1 is SGDLS and CDR2 YYNGEE. The CDR3 is made up of 14 amino acids. The ends were cut back, 4 bases at V and 2 bases at J, with 10 bases in the middle. This CDR3 is CASSPRGAYNEQFF. CDR3 sequence (DNA): TGTGCCAGCAGCCCTAGGGGCGCCTACAATGAGCAGTTCTTC.

The chain employs TRBV20-1 and TRBJ2-7; no firm D call. The CDR3 is 11 residues long. From germline, CDR1 is DFQATT and CDR2 SNEGSKA (reference sequence). V was shortened by 6 bases and J by 7 bases, with 13 bases between the two germline ends. As DNA, the CDR3 is TGCAGTGCATCCGGTACGTGGGAGCAGTACTTC. This encodes CSASGTWEQYF.